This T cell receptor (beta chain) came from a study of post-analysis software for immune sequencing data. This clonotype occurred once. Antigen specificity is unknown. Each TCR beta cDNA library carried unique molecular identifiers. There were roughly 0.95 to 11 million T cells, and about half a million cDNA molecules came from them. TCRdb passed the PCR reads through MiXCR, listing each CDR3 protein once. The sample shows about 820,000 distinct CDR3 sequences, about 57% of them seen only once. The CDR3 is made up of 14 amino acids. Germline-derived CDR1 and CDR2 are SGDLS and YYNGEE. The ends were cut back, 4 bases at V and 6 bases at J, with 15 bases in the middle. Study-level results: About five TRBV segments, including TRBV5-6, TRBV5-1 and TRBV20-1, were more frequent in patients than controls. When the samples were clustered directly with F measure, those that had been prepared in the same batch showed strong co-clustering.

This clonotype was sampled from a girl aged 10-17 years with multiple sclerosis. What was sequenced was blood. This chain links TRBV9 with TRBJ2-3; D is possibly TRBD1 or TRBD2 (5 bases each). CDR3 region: CASSTRSWGDTQYF. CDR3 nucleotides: TGTGCCAGCAGCACCCGGAGTTGGGGGGATACGCAGTATTTT.